One and the same sample provided the 20 T cell receptor beta chains below, sequenced in a study of blood T cell repertoires in COVID-19. The protocol was immunoSEQ multiplex PCR, while the TCRdb copy is restricted to in-frame clones and leaves out a portion. Here the sample spans around 200,000 clones, around 83% being singletons. Specimen: peripheral blood. The source of these receptors is a woman of 80 years or more in a cohort sampled during active or convalescent COVID-19.

This clone appeared once. The rearrangement uses TRBV7-9 and TRBJ1-1; D may be TRBD1 (5 bases). V was trimmed by 1 base and J by 2 bases, leaving 17 bases between them. CDR1 and CDR2 (germline): SEHNR, FQNEAQ (reference sequence). The CDR3 has 17 amino acids. CDR3 amino acids: CASSLGALRVKNTEAFF. CDR3 DNA: TGTGCCAGCAGCTTAGGGGCCCTCAGGGTGAAAAACACTGAAGCTTTCTTT.

The chain has TRBV7-9 and TRBJ1-2, with TRBD1 matching over 7 bases. The CDR3 consists of 13 residues. Germline lookup yields CDR1 SEHNR and CDR2 FQNEAQ (reference sequence). Germline trimming cut 1 base from V and 8 bases from J; bases unmatched to any gene: 4. This CDR3 reads CASSLEGAGGYTF. In DNA form, the CDR3 reads TGTGCCAGCAGCTTAGAGGGGGCAGGGGGCTACACCTTC.

The rearrangement joins TRBV6-5 to TRBJ2-1, with TRBD2 as a possible D gene (5 bases). The germline V gene has CDR1 MNHEY and CDR2 SVGAGI. V dropped 2 bases and J dropped 4 bases, with 12 bases sitting between them. This CDR3 is 15 amino acids long. As DNA, the CDR3 is TGTGCCAGCAGTTACGGGCCGGGGAGATACAATGAGCAGTTCTTC. Translating it yields CASSYGPGRYNEQFF.

The chain recombines TRBV5-1 with TRBJ2-3, with a tentative D call TRBD1 (5 bases). Germline assignment: CDR1 SGHRS and CDR2 YFSETQ. Trimming shortened V by 2 bases and J by 1 base, and 11 bases separated the two germline ends. This CDR3 region has 15 residues. The CDR3 sequence is CASSLQTQGTDTQYF. The CDR3 DNA sequence: TGCGCCAGCAGCTTACAGACACAGGGCACAGATACGCAGTATTTT.

The V gene is TRBV6-5, the J gene TRBJ1-3; D is unresolved. The V gene lost 4 bases and the J gene lost 4 bases, with 8 bases spanning the gap. Germline values: CDR1 MNHEY, CDR2 SVGAGI. The CDR3 sequence is 13 residues long. The CDR3 loop reads CASSSNAGNTIYF. CDR3 sequence (DNA): TGTGCCAGCAGTTCAAACGCGGGAAACACCATATATTTT.

The rearrangement joins TRBV7-9 to TRBJ2-1, with 7 bases lining up with TRBD2. Trimming took 5 bases from V and 10 from J; bases not matched to a gene: 8. Germline CDR1 reads SEHNR; CDR2 reads FQNEAQ (reference sequence). The CDR3 loop spans 13 amino acids. The chain's CDR3 is CASSEGLGEEQFF. The DNA of the CDR3 is TGTGCCAGCAGCGAAGGACTAGGGGAAGAGCAGTTCTTC.

The DNA for the CDR3 is TGTGCCACCAGTAGGAGCGAAGCCTCTAGGGAGCAGTACGTC. It yields the protein CATSRSEASREQYV. V and J are TRBV24-1 and TRBJ2-7, with D unclear. Trimming cost V 6 bases and J 7 bases, with 18 bases left between them. The germline V gene encodes CDR1 KGHDR and CDR2 SFDVKD. The CDR3 has 14 amino acids.

The genes are TRBV5-4 and TRBJ2-2, with 9 bases aligning to TRBD1. Germline V CDR1 and CDR2: SGHNT, YYREEE (reference sequence). This CDR3 spans 14 amino acids. Trimming cost V 4 bases and J 5 bases; bases outside gene matches: 3. The CDR3 bases are TGTGCCAGCAGCACAGGGGGCCAGACCGGGGAGCTGTTTTTT. Encoded protein: CASSTGGQTGELFF.

V is TRBV19 and J is TRBJ1-1; TRBD1 aligns across 8 bases. V lost 6 bases, J lost 5 bases, and 8 bases stayed unmatched. The CDR3 length is 14 residues. Germline V gene sequence: CDR1 LNHDA, CDR2 SQIVND (reference sequence). The CDR3 coding sequence is TGTGCCAGTAGGGGCACAGGGGGAGTGACTGAAGCTTTCTTT. Its protein is CASRGTGGVTEAFF.

This clone was seen once. This rearrangement joins TRBV6-6 to TRBJ2-7, with TRBD2 identical over 9 bases. From germline, CDR1 is MNHNY and CDR2 SVGAGI (reference sequence). V lost 5 bases to trimming and J lost 3 bases; unmatched junction nucleotides: 8. CDR3 length: 15 amino acids. CDR3: CASSRLRGGFYEQYF. Here the CDR3 DNA reads TGTGCCAGCAGTCGATTGCGGGGGGGGTTCTACGAGCAGTACTTC.

The rearrangement links TRBV25-1 to TRBJ2-3; a weak D match, TRBD1 (6 bases). CDR1 MGHDK and CDR2 SYGVNS come from the germline V gene. CDR3 length: 17 residues. V was pared by 5 bases and J by 1 base, with 19 bases between. CDR3 DNA: TGTGCCAGCAGTTTCCTCCTCACAGGGTGGGGCACAGATACGCAGTATTTT. Amino acids: CASSFLLTGWGTDTQYF.

The chain is built from TRBV18 and TRBJ2-5, with 9 bases fitting TRBD1. The CDR3 is made up of 14 amino acids. V was clipped by 6 bases and J by 2 bases; unmatched bases: 4. In germline, CDR1 is KGHSH, CDR2 LQKENI. CDR3 nucleotides: TGTGCCAGCTCGGCAGGGACAGGGCAAGAGACCCAGTACTTC. It specifies CASSAGTGQETQYF.

The rearrangement joins TRBV5-4 to TRBJ1-3, with 10 bases matching TRBD1. CDR1 and CDR2 (germline): SGHNT, YYREEE (reference sequence). The junction had 4 bases not matched to a gene; V was cut back by 3 bases and J by 4 bases. The CDR3 is made up of 15 amino acids. The CDR3 region is CASSSGQGFGNTIYF. CDR3 nucleotide sequence: TGTGCCAGCAGCTCGGGACAGGGGTTCGGAAACACCATATATTTT.

In nucleotides, the CDR3 is TGTGCCAGCAGCCACTACCCCTGGACAGGGGACTCCGCTGGCTACACCTTC. It translates to CASSHYPWTGDSAGYTF. The genes are TRBV3-1 (or the pseudogene TRBV3-2) and TRBJ1-2, with 9 bases matching TRBD1. The CDR3 is 17 amino acids. CDR1 is LGHDT, CDR2 YNNKEL, per germline (reference sequence). Trimming at V came to 3 bases and at J to 7 bases, leaving 15 bases not matched to a gene.

This clone has a handful of counts. The chain joins TRBV10-3 to TRBJ1-1; no firm D call. This CDR3 contains 13 residues. Germline V CDR1 and CDR2: ENHRY, SYGVKD. Trimming shortened V by 10 bases and J by 3 bases, and 15 bases separated the two germline ends. This chain's CDR3 is CATEDLGHTEAFF. In nucleotides, the CDR3 is TGTGCCACGGAGGACCTAGGGCACACTGAAGCTTTCTTT.

The chain employs TRBV5-1 and TRBJ2-2, with D hard to call. V lost 6 bases, J lost 6 bases, and 15 bases lay in between. The CDR3 contains 14 residues. Germline-derived CDR1 and CDR2 are SGHRS and YFSETQ. CDR3 sequence reads: CASMRSVEAGELFF. CDR3 sequence (DNA): TGCGCCAGCATGAGGTCGGTAGAGGCCGGGGAGCTGTTTTTT. The whole variable domain, filled in from reference TRBV5-1 and TRBJ2-2, reads KAGVTQTPRYLIKTRGQQVTLSCSPISGHRSVSWYQQTPGQGLQFLFEYFSETQRNKGNFPGRFSGRQFSNSRSEMNVSTLELGDSALYLCASMRSVEAGELFFGEGSRLTVL.

For the CDR3, the DNA is TGTGCCAGCAGAACCAGGGGCCTTCCTTCCCATAATTCACCCCTCCACTTT. Protein sequence: CASRTRGLPSHNSPLHF. The chain recombines TRBV3-1 (or the pseudogene TRBV3-2) with TRBJ1-6, with D tentatively TRBD1 (6 bases). Trimming left V 6 bases short and J 5 bases short, with 20 bases between. Germline V gene sequence: CDR1 LGHDT, CDR2 YNNKEL (reference sequence). The CDR3 totals 17 residues.

This clone was seen once. The CDR3 spells CASSQGHYTEAFF. Written as DNA, the CDR3 is TGCGCCAGCAGCCAAGGACACTACACTGAAGCTTTCTTT. J is TRBJ1-1 and V is TRBV4-3, with no clear D. Germline V gene lookup returns CDR1 LGHNA and CDR2 YSLEER. Trimming removed 1 base at V and 3 bases at J, with 6 bases between. CDR3 length: 13 residues.

This chain joins TRBV7-8 and TRBJ1-3; D is perhaps TRBD1 (6 bases). V was cut by 3 bases and J by 3 bases, with 12 bases left in between. The germline CDR1 and CDR2 sequences are SGHVS and FQNEAQ. This CDR3 comprises 15 residues. The CDR3 DNA reads as TGTGCCAGCAGCTTGGGGGGGACATATGGAAACACCATATATTTT. Its translation: CASSLGGTYGNTIYF.

This clone was counted between two and nine times. The chain carries TRBV7-2 and TRBJ1-6; 9 bases are a match to TRBD1. Germline V gene data show CDR1 as SGHTA and CDR2 as FQGNSA. J lost 8 bases, V lost 5 bases, and 13 bases had no gene match. The CDR3 runs to 17 residues. The DNA for the CDR3 is TGTGCCAGCAGCCCCGGGGGGGGCTACAGGGGGCATTCACCCCTCCACTTT. This gives the protein CASSPGGGYRGHSPLHF.